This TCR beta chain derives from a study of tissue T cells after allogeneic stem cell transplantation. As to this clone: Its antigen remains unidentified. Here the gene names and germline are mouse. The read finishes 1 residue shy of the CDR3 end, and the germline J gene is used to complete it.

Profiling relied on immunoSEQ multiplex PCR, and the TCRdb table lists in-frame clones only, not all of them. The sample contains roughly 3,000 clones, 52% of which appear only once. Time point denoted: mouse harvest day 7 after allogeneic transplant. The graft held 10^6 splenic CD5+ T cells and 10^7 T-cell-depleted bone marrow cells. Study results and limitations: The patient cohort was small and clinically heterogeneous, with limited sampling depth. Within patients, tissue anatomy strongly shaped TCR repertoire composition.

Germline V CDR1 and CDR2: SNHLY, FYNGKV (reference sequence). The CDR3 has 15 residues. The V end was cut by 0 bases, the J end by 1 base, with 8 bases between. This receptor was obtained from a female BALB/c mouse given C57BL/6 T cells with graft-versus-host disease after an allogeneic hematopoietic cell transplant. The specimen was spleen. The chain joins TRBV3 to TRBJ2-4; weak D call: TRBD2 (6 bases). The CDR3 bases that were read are TGTGCCAGCAGCTTAGCGCGGGGGGGTCAAAACACCTTGTAC. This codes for CASSLARGGQNTLY. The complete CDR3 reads CASSLARGGQNTLYF.